What follows describes a single TCR beta chain. What it binds is not known. The sample is drawn from a study of cytomegalovirus exposure and HLA in healthy donors. Overall study context: Clustering assigned approximately 78% of the roughly 420 genotyped donors to the Caucasian-associated ancestry cluster.

The PCR ran on 60 Vbeta and 13 Jbeta primers. The protocol was immunoSEQ multiplex PCR, while the TCRdb copy is restricted to in-frame clones and leaves out a portion. This sample has 100,000 to 150,000 clones, with about 8.5% found just once. Study-level findings and limits: Data from an earlier analysis indicated that most TCR beta V segments were productive either about 90% or about 30% of the time.

The V gene's germline CDR1 is SGDLS and CDR2 YYNGEE. The CDR3 has 16 amino acids. V shed 0 bases, J shed 6 bases, and the junction held 5 bases outside the gene matches. Specimen: PBMCs. The source is a middle-aged man in good health and CMV-seronegative. This chain uses TRBV9 with TRBJ2-2, with 10 bases lining up with TRBD2. The CDR3 DNA is TGTGCCAGCAGCGTAGGAGCGGGGGGGCAGTCCGGGGAGCTGTTTTTT. Protein sequence: CASSVGAGGQSGELFF.